The T cell receptor beta chain under discussion was sequenced for a study of T cells in Graves' hyperthyroidism and ophthalmopathy. Regions amplified from RNA transcripts were the TCR beta CDR3 regions. The HTBI primer set served for first-round RT-PCR of the TCR CDR3. TCRdb processed the multiplex PCR reads anew with MiXCR; each CDR3 protein has one entry. The table lists 300,000 or so distinct CDR3 sequences, 15% to 20% of them singletons. The study, taken as a whole, reports: Ophthalmopathy was model-predicted a median 6.5 months pre-onset.

Germline CDR1 SGDLS, CDR2 YYNGEE. The CDR3 length is 15 residues. The germline V and J ends were trimmed by 2 bases and 1 base, with 10 bases remaining between them. This clonotype was counted between two and nine times. Its antigen remains unidentified. Criteria for exclusion of patients were uncontrolled infection, other autoimmune disease, pregnancy or lactation. The source of this sequence is a woman aged 45-65 years with Graves' hyperthyroidism. The J gene is TRBJ2-1, the V gene TRBV9; a weak D match, TRBD2 (6 bases). Sequencing was carried out using blood. CDR3 amino acids: CASSVGGDSYNEQFF. CDR3 nucleotide sequence: TGTGCCAGCAGCGTCGGCGGGGATTCCTACAATGAGCAGTTCTTC.